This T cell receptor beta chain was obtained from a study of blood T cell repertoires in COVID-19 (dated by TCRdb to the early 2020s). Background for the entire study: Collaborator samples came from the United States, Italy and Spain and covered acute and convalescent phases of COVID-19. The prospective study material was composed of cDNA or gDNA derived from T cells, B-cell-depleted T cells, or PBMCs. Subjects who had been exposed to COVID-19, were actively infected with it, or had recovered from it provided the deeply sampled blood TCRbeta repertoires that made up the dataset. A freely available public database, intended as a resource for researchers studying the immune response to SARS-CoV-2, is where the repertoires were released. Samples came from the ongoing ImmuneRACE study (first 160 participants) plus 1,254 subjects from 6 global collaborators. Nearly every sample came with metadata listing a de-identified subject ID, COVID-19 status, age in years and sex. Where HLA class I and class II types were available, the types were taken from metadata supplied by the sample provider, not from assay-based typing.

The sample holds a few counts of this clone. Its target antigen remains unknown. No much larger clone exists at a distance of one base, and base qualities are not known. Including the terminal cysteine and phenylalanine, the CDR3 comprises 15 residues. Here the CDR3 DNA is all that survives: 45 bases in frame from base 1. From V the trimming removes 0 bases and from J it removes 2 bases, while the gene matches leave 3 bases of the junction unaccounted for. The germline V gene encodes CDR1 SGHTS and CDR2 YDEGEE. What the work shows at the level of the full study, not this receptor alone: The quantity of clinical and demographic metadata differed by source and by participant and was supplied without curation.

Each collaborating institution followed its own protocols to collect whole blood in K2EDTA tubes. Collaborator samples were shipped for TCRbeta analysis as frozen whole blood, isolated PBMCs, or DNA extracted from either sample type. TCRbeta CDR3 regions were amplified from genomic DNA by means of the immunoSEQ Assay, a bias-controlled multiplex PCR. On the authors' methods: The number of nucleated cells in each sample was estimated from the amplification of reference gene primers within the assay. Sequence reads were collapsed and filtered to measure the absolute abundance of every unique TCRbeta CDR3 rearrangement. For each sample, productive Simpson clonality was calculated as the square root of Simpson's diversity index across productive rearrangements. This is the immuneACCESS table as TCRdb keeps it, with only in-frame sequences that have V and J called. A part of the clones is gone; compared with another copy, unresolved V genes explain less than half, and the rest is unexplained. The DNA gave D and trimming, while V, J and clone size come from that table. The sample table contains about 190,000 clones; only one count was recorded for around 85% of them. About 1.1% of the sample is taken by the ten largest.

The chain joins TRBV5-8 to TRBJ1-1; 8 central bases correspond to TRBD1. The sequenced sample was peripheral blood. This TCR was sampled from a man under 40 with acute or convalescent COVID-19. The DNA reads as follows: TGTGCCAGCAGCTTGGGGACAGGGATAAACACTGAAGCTTTCTTT. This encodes CASSLGTGINTEAFF. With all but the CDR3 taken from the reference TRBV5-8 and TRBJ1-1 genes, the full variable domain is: EAGVTQSPTHLIKTRGQQATLRCSPISGHTSVYWYQQALGLGLQFLLWYDEGEERNRGNFPPRFSGRQFPNYSSELNVNALELEDSALYLCASSLGTGINTEAFFGQGTRLTVV.